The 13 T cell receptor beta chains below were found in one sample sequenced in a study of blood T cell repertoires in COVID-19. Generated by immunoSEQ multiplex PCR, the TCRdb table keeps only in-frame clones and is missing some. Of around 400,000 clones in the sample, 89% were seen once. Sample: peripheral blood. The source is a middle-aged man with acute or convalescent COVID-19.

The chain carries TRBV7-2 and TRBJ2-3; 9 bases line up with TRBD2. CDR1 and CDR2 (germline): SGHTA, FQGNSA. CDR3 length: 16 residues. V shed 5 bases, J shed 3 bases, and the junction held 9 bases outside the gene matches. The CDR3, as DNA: TGTGCCAGCAGCACCAGCCCGGGACTAGCAACAGATACGCAGTATTTT. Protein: CASSTSPGLATDTQYF.

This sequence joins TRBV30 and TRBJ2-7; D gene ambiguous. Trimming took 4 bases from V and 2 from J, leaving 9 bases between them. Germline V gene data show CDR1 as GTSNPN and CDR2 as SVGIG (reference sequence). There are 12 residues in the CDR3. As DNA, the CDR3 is TGTGCCTGGAAAGGCGGTACCTACGAGCAGTACTTC. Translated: CAWKGGTYEQYF. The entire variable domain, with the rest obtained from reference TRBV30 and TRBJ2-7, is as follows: SQTIHQWPATLVQPVGSPLSLECTVEGTSNPNLYWYRQAAGRGLQLLFYSVGIGQISSEVPQNLSASRPQDRQFILSSKKLLLSDSGFYLCAWKGGTYEQYFGPGTRLTVT.

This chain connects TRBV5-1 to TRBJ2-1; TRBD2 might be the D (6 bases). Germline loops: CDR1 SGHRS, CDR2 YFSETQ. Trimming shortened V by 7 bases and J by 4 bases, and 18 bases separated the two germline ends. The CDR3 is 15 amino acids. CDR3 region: CASGRGTSNYNEQFF. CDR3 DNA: TGCGCCAGCGGCAGAGGGACTTCTAATTACAATGAGCAGTTCTTC.

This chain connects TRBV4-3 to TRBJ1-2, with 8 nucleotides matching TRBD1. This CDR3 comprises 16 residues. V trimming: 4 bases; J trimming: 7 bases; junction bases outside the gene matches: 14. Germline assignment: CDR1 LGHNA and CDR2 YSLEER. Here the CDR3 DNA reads TGCGCCAGCAGCCTCAACAGCCGACAGGGGTTGGGTGGCTACACCTTC. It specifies CASSLNSRQGLGGYTF.

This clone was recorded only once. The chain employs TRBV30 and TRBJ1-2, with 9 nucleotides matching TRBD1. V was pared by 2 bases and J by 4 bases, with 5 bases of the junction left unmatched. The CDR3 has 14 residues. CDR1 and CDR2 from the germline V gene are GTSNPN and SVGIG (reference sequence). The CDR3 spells CAWSRDRVSYGYTF. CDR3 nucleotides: TGTGCCTGGAGTAGGGACAGGGTGTCCTATGGCTACACCTTC.

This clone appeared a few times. The CDR3 loop reads CASSRGQGEKLFF. CDR3 sequence (DNA): TGCGCCAGCAGTCGTGGACAGGGGGAAAAACTGTTTTTT. The chain employs TRBV5-1 and TRBJ1-4, with 9 bases that match TRBD1. This CDR3 comprises 13 residues. The V gene's germline CDR1 is SGHRS and CDR2 YFSETQ. Trimming at V came to 5 bases and at J to 8 bases, leaving 4 bases not matched to a gene.

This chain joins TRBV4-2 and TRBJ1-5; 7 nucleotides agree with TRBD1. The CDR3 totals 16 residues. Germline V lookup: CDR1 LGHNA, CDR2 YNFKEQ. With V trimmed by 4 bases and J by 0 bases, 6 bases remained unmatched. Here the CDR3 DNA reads TGTGCCAGCAGCCGAGAGGGGGCGGTTAGCAATCAGCCCCAGCATTTT. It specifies CASSREGAVSNQPQHF.

Written as DNA, the CDR3 is TGTGCCAGCAGTTTTTGGGCCGGGAGTGGGGTATTCTACGAGCAGTACTTC. It yields the protein CASSFWAGSGVFYEQYF. The rearrangement uses TRBV27 and TRBJ2-7; D is possibly TRBD2 (6 bases). The CDR3 has 17 amino acids. Germline V gene lookup returns CDR1 MNHEY and CDR2 SMNVEV (reference sequence). The V gene lost 3 bases and the J gene lost 3 bases, with 21 bases spanning the gap.

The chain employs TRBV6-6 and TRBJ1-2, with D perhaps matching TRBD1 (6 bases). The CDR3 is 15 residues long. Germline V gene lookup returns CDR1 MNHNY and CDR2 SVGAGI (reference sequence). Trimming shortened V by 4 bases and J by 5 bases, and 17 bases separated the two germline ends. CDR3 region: CASSSPQGGWYGYTF. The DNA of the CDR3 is TGTGCCAGCAGTTCCCCACAGGGCGGTTGGTATGGCTACACCTTC.

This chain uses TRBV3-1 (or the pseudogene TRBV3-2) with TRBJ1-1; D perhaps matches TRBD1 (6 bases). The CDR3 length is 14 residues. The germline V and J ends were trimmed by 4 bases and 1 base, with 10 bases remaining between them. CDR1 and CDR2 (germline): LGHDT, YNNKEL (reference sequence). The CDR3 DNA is TGTGCCAGCAGCCCCAGGGGCCCGAACACTGAAGCTTTCTTT. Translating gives CASSPRGPNTEAFF.

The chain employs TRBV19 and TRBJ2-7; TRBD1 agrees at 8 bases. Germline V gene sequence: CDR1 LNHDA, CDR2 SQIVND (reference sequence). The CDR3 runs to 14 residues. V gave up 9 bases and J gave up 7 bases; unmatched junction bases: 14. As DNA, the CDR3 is TGTGCCAGCGGGATCCGGGGACAGGTCTCGGAGCAGTACTTC. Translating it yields CASGIRGQVSEQYF.

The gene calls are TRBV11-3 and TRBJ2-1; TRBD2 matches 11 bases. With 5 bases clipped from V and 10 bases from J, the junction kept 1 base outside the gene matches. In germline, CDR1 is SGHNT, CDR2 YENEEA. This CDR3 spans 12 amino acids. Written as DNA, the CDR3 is TGTGCCAGCAGCATAGCGGGAGGGGAGCAGTTCTTC. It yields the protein CASSIAGGEQFF.

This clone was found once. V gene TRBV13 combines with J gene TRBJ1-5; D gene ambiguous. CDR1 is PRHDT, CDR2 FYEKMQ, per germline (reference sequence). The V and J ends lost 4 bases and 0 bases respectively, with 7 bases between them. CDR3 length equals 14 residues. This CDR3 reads CASSSLNSNQPQHF. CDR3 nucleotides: TGTGCCAGCAGCTCCCTAAATAGCAATCAGCCCCAGCATTTT.